These 5 T cell receptor beta chains were all obtained from the same sample, sequenced in a study of graft-versus-host responses after intestinal transplantation. Assay used: immunoSEQ multiplex PCR; TCRdb lists only in-frame clones, some missing. There are tens of thousands of clones in the sample; 90% to 95% occur only once, and roughly 2% lies in the top ten. These receptors have no known antigen. The sample consisted of unstimulated CD8+ T cells sorted from spleen or lymph node cells, taken before intestinal transplant. These TCRs come from a human donor who received an intestinal transplant.

The chain couples TRBV11-2 to TRBJ1-1; TRBD1 matches at 9 bases. The V gene end was trimmed by 8 bases and the J gene end by 0 bases; junction bases not matched to a gene: 13. Looked up from germline, CDR1 is SGHAT and CDR2 is FQNNGV. The CDR3 contains 17 residues. The CDR3 nucleotides are TGTGCCAGCGGTTGGGACAGGGAGAAACCCATGAACACTGAAGCTTTCTTT. Protein product: CASGWDREKPMNTEAFF. Full variable domain (outside the CDR3, taken from reference TRBV11-2 and TRBJ1-1): EAGVAQSPRYKIIEKRQSVAFWCNPISGHATLYWYQQILGQGPKLLIQFQNNGVVDDSQLPKDRFSAERLKGVDSTLKIQPAKLEDSAVYLCASGWDREKPMNTEAFFGQGTRLTVV.

The J gene is TRBJ1-1, the V gene TRBV6-5, with D possibly matching TRBD1 (6 bases). This CDR3 is 16 amino acids long. Germline CDR1 is MNHEY and CDR2 is SVGAGI. Trimming removed 3 bases from V and 0 bases from J, with 14 bases in between. The CDR3 DNA reads as TGTGCCAGCAGTTATATGACAGGAGAGATGAACACTGAAGCTTTCTTT. Protein: CASSYMTGEMNTEAFF.

This clone was found once. The chain joins TRBV4-1 to TRBJ1-5; TRBD1 is a possible D gene (5 bases). The CDR3 extends over 16 amino acids. Per germline, CDR1 MGHRA and CDR2 YSYEKL. V lost 5 bases and J lost 2, with 16 bases in between. Here the CDR3 reads CASSEIHDRGNQPQHF. DNA of the CDR3: TGCGCCAGCAGCGAAATTCACGACAGAGGCAATCAGCCCCAGCATTTT.

The chain links TRBV13 to TRBJ2-5; tentatively, D is TRBD1 (6 bases). Trimming removed 6 bases at V and 4 bases at J, with 21 bases between. The length of the CDR3 is 16 residues. Germline CDR1 PRHDT, CDR2 FYEKMQ (reference sequence). DNA of the CDR3: TGTGCCAGCAGTTCTCGAGGGGTAGGGGGACCAGAGACCCAGTACTTC. Protein product: CASSSRGVGGPETQYF.

V usage is TRBV4-3 and J usage is TRBJ1-3; no definite D call. V gave up 5 bases and J gave up 0 bases, with 17 bases separating them. Germline CDR1 LGHNA, CDR2 YSLEER. The CDR3 covers 17 residues. In DNA, the CDR3 is TGCGCCAGCAGCACCAACCGGGGAGATTTCTCTGGAAACACCATATATTTT. It translates to CASSTNRGDFSGNTIYF.